This is a list of T cell receptor beta chains from one sample in a study of STAT5B mutations in CD4+ large granular lymphocyte leukemia. Data came from immunoSEQ multiplex PCR; TCRdb stores just in-frame clones and leaves some out. Among 30,000 or so clones, under 80% were seen once, and the ten largest hold roughly 1.9%. The sequencing input was CD4+ T cells from blood buffy coats. These receptors came from a human donor in good health. Each CDR3 is given with its conserved first and last residue. D genes are given only for firm matches. Expanded clones get a size class; other rows say once, few or many, or leave the size out.

>TRBV7-9|TRBJ2-1|NA|once
CASSLAAGELSSYNEQFF
TGTGCCAGCAGCTTAGCGGCAGGAGAGCTGAGCTCCTACAATGAGCAGTTCTTC
>TRBV28|TRBJ1-5|TRBD1|NA
CASIPVEGAYSNQPQHF
TGTGCCAGCATCCCAGTGGAGGGGGCTTATAGCAATCAGCCCCAGCATTTT
>TRBV19|TRBJ1-3|NA|NA
CASSMGQNTIYF
TGTGCCAGTAGTATGGGACAAAACACCATATATTTT
>TRBV6-6|TRBJ2-5|TRBD2|NA
CASSSLAGGLGTQYF
TGTGCCAGCAGCTCCCTAGCGGGGGGGCTTGGGACCCAGTACTTC
>TRBV5-5|TRBJ2-3|NA|NA
CASNFEGADTQYF
TGTGCCAGCAATTTTGAGGGCGCAGATACGCAGTATTTT
>TRBV7-8|TRBJ2-5|TRBD2|NA
CASSLKWFLAGPRETQYF
TGTGCCAGCAGCTTAAAATGGTTCCTAGCGGGCCCCCGGGAGACCCAGTACTTC
>TRBV9|TRBJ1-1|NA|NA
CASSALGRATEAFF
TGTGCCAGCAGCGCTCTGGGCAGGGCCACTGAAGCTTTCTTT
>TRBV14|TRBJ2-7|TRBD1|NA
CASSQAGTGNIRRYEQYF
TGTGCCAGCAGCCAAGCCGGGACAGGGAATATTAGGCGTTACGAGCAGTACTTC
>TRBV11-2|TRBJ2-4|NA|NA
CASSSWSGRDIQYF
TGTGCCAGCAGCTCCTGGTCGGGGAGAGACATTCAGTACTTC
>TRBV19|TRBJ2-7|TRBD2|NA
CASSTIAGGRYEQYF
TGTGCCAGTAGTACCATAGCGGGGGGGCGATACGAGCAGTACTTC
>TRBV6-1|TRBJ2-5|NA|NA
CASRTGGETQYF
TGTGCCAGCAGAACCGGTGGGGAGACCCAGTACTTC
>TRBV7-2|TRBJ2-7|NA|NA
CASSLEFGNEQYF
TGTGCCAGCAGCTTAGAATTCGGGAACGAGCAGTACTTC
>TRBV9|TRBJ2-1|TRBD1|NA
CASSARDRTYNEQFF
TGTGCCAGCAGCGCCCGGGACAGAACCTACAATGAGCAGTTCTTC
>TRBV11-2|TRBJ2-5|NA|few
CASSLFGSGQETQYF
TGTGCCAGCAGCCTCTTTGGGAGCGGACAAGAGACCCAGTACTTC
>TRBV5-1|TRBJ2-2|TRBD1|NA
CASSSRDSPNTGELFF
TGCGCCAGCAGCTCTCGGGACAGCCCGAACACCGGGGAGCTGTTTTTT
>TRBV6-5|TRBJ2-1|NA|NA
CASSPIQTASNEQFF
TGTGCCAGCAGCCCTATACAAACAGCTTCGAATGAGCAGTTCTTC
>TRBV15|TRBJ1-4|NA|NA
CATSRGGAGGNEKLFF
TGTGCCACCAGCAGAGGGGGGGCAGGAGGTAATGAAAAACTGTTTTTT
>TRBV6-1|TRBJ2-1|TRBD2|NA
CASTSGRVSYNEQFF
TGTGCCAGCACTAGCGGGAGGGTCTCCTACAATGAGCAGTTCTTC
>TRBV7-2|TRBJ1-1|NA|NA
CASSRTGTRTRHTEAFF
TGTGCCAGCAGCCGTACGGGAACACGTACCCGCCACACTGAAGCTTTCTTT
>TRBV7-9|TRBJ2-3|NA|NA
CASSQGRSTDTQYF
TGTGCCAGCAGCCAGGGACGAAGCACAGATACGCAGTATTTT
>TRBV7-6|TRBJ2-1|NA|NA
CASSSSGTGTYNEQFF
TGTGCCAGCAGCTCATCCGGGACCGGAACCTACAATGAGCAGTTCTTC
>TRBV5-4|TRBJ2-3|NA|NA
CASSLDLGGSTDTQYF
TGTGCCAGCAGCTTGGATCTTGGCGGGAGCACAGATACGCAGTATTTT
>TRBV6-5|TRBJ1-2|NA|few
CASRTRSNYGYTF
TGTGCCAGCAGGACCAGATCTAACTATGGCTACACCTTC
>TRBV10-1|TRBJ2-2|NA|NA
CASSEAGLTGELFF
TGCGCCAGCAGTGAGGCGGGACTCACCGGGGAGCTGTTTTTT
>TRBV10-1|TRBJ2-1|TRBD2|once
CASSAHRAGGQGNEQFF
TGCGCCAGCAGTGCCCACCGAGCGGGGGGCCAGGGCAATGAGCAGTTCTTC
>TRBV30|TRBJ2-3|TRBD1|NA
CAWTEGQDSSTDTQYF
TGTGCCTGGACCGAAGGACAGGACTCTAGCACAGATACGCAGTATTTT
>TRBV6-6|TRBJ2-5|NA|NA
CASSFDSQETQYF
TGTGCCAGCAGTTTCGACAGCCAAGAGACCCAGTACTTC
>TRBV28|TRBJ2-3|NA|NA
CASTGGHRTDTQYF
TGTGCCAGCACTGGGGGGCACCGCACAGATACGCAGTATTTT
>TRBV4-3|TRBJ1-2|TRBD1|NA
CASSLRQGSDYGYTF
TGCGCCAGCAGCCTAAGACAGGGGAGTGACTATGGCTACACCTTC
>TRBV6-1|TRBJ2-7|TRBD2|NA
CASSPGTSGSGEQYF
TGTGCCAGCAGTCCCGGGACTAGCGGGAGTGGTGAGCAGTACTTC
>TRBV15|TRBJ2-3|NA|NA
CATSRDAGMNQGDTQYF
TGTGCCACCAGCAGAGATGCAGGGATGAATCAAGGAGATACGCAGTATTTT
>TRBV7-2|TRBJ1-4|TRBD1|NA
CASSPGGSGGEKLFF
TGTGCCAGCAGCCCAGGGGGCAGTGGAGGAGAAAAACTGTTTTTT
>TRBV9|TRBJ1-5|NA|few
CASSPTGVQPQHF
TGTGCCAGCAGCCCGACAGGTGTGCAGCCCCAGCATTTT
>TRBV6-5|TRBJ1-2|NA|NA
CASSYGGALGGYTF
TGTGCCAGCAGTTACGGGGGGGCCTTAGGGGGCTACACCTTC
>TRBV11-2|TRBJ1-1|NA|NA
CASSLRGGGTEAFF
TGTGCCAGCAGCCTTCGCGGGGGAGGCACTGAAGCTTTCTTT
>TRBV19|TRBJ2-6|TRBD1|NA
CASSIERTGAGANVLTF
TGTGCCAGTAGTATAGAGAGGACAGGGGCTGGGGCCAACGTCCTGACTTTC
>TRBV7-9|TRBJ1-6|NA|NA
CASSLHTASSYNSPLHF
TGTGCCAGCAGCTTACATACAGCGAGCTCCTATAATTCACCCCTCCACTTT
>TRBV9|TRBJ2-7|TRBD1|NA
CASSVATGGNEQYF
TGTGCCAGCAGCGTAGCTACAGGGGGCAACGAGCAGTACTTC
>TRBV28|TRBJ2-7|NA|NA
CASTGGGPYEQYF
TGTGCCAGCACTGGGGGAGGTCCCTACGAGCAGTACTTC
>TRBV29-1|TRBJ1-2|NA|NA
CSVEVLVGYTF
TGCAGCGTTGAAGTGCTCGTCGGCTACACCTTC
>TRBV9|TRBJ2-2|TRBD1|NA
CASSHDRVDTGELFF
TGTGCCAGCAGCCATGACAGGGTAGACACCGGGGAGCTGTTTTTT
>TRBV7-2|TRBJ2-3|TRBD1|NA
CASSSGQGGGTDTQYF
TGTGCCAGCAGCTCAGGACAGGGGGGAGGCACAGATACGCAGTATTTT
>TRBV11-3|TRBJ2-3|NA|NA
CASSLGSQARAYTDTQYF
TGTGCCAGCAGCTTAGGGTCCCAAGCGAGGGCATACACAGATACGCAGTATTTT
>TRBV7-9|TRBJ1-4|TRBD1|NA
CASSSFRDRGEKLFF
TGTGCCAGCAGCTCTTTCCGGGACAGGGGTGAAAAACTGTTTTTT
>TRBV5-6|TRBJ2-7|TRBD1|NA
CASSLPGTGGYEQYF
TGTGCCAGCAGCCTACCCGGGACAGGGGGCTACGAGCAGTACTTC
>TRBV7-2|TRBJ1-4|NA|NA
CASRLAGANEKLFF
TGTGCCAGCAGGTTAGCAGGGGCTAATGAAAAACTGTTTTTT
>TRBV30|TRBJ2-7|TRBD2|NA
CAWSGLAGAGEQYF
TGTGCCTGGAGTGGTCTAGCGGGAGCCGGCGAGCAGTACTTC
>TRBV18|TRBJ2-5|TRBD2|NA
CASSPLSGGYQETQYF
TGTGCCAGCTCCCCCCTAAGCGGGGGGTACCAAGAGACCCAGTACTTC
>TRBV27|TRBJ1-3|TRBD1|few
CASSPRQGSGNTIYF
TGTGCCAGCAGTCCTCGACAGGGCTCTGGAAACACCATATATTTT
>TRBV18|TRBJ2-3|TRBD1|NA
CASSLDRGLGTDTQYF
TGTGCCAGCTCACTCGACAGGGGGCTCGGCACAGATACGCAGTATTTT
>TRBV11-2|TRBJ1-2|NA|NA
CASSLLRVEGYTF
TGTGCCAGCAGCTTACTGCGGGTTGAGGGCTACACCTTC
>TRBV5-1|TRBJ2-3|NA|NA
CASSLSTDTQYF
TGCGCCAGCAGCCTCAGCACAGATACGCAGTATTTT
>TRBV7-2|TRBJ1-6|NA|NA
CASRRLNNSPLHF
TGTGCCAGCAGGAGACTTAATAATTCACCCCTCCACTTT
>TRBV15|TRBJ1-5|TRBD1|NA
CATSSRDRGRHQPQHF
TGTGCCACCAGCAGTCGGGACAGGGGGCGTCATCAGCCCCAGCATTTT
>TRBV25-1|TRBJ2-2|NA|few
CATWGMTGELFF
TGTGCCACATGGGGCATGACCGGGGAGCTGTTTTTT
>TRBV27|TRBJ1-6|NA|NA
CASSKGWGNSPLHF
TGTGCCAGCAGTAAGGGGTGGGGTAATTCACCCCTCCACTTT
>TRBV6-1|TRBJ2-3|NA|NA
CASSAGPAGDTQYF
TGTGCCAGCAGTGCGGGACCGGCGGGTGATACGCAGTATTTT
>TRBV7-3|TRBJ2-4|NA|NA
CASSLTSGPKNIQYF
TGTGCCAGCAGCTTAACCTCAGGGCCCAAAAACATTCAGTACTTC
>TRBV28|TRBJ2-7|NA|NA
CASSPTMAGSYEQYF
TGTGCCAGCAGTCCCACTATGGCGGGCAGCTACGAGCAGTACTTC